The 3 T cell receptor beta chains below all came from one sample that was sequenced in a study of human T cells and chemical hapten exposure. Time point: pre-sensitization, week 0. Treatment here: therapeutic diphenylcyclopropenone sensitization with weekly scalp DPC. One entry per CDR3 protein, called by TCRdb with MiXCR from the RACE reads. The sample shows roughly 100,000 distinct CDR3 sequences, 9% to 15% of them seen only once. The specimen comprised whole blood, sampled in connection with sensitization to the hapten diphenylcyclopropenone (DPC). Every receptor here comes from a woman between 45 and 60 years old with alopecia areata. Some clones in this sample may be carry-over from other donors' samples.

This clonotype has more than one count but fewer than ten. V is TRBV7-2 and J is TRBJ2-5; 9 nucleotides agree with TRBD2. The CDR3 is made up of 16 amino acids. CDR1 and CDR2 from the germline V gene are SGHTA and FQGNSA. J gave up 3 bases and V 5 bases, and 10 bases lay outside the gene matches. In DNA, the CDR3 is TGTGCCAGCAGCCCTTTCCCGGGACTAGCAGAAGAGACCCAGTACTTC. This encodes CASSPFPGLAEETQYF. Combining the CDR3 with reference TRBV7-2 and TRBJ2-5 gives the whole variable domain GAGVSQSPSNKVTEKGKDVELRCDPISGHTALYWYRQSLGQGLEFLIYFQGNSAPDKSGLPSDRFSAERTGGSVSTLTIQRTQQEDSAVYLCASSPFPGLAEETQYFGPGTRLLVL.

This clonotype was recorded many times. The chain joins TRBV3-1 to TRBJ2-7; 10 bases are a match to TRBD2. CDR1 LGHDT and CDR2 YNNKEL come from the germline V gene (reference sequence). V dropped 4 bases and J dropped 6; count of bases not matched to a gene: 18. This CDR3 has 18 amino acids. The CDR3 is CASSRYPSAGTSVAEQYF. In DNA, the CDR3 is TGTGCCAGCAGCCGCTACCCTTCGGCCGGGACTAGCGTAGCCGAGCAGTACTTC.

This clonotype was observed a few times. The CDR3 sequence is CASSFVGGLDTQYF. The CDR3 bases are TGTGCCAGCAGTTTTGTGGGAGGGTTAGATACGCAGTATTTT. The chain joins TRBV6-6 to TRBJ2-3; TRBD2 aligns across 7 bases. Germline CDR1 MNHNY, CDR2 SVGAGI (reference sequence). The V segment lost 4 bases and the J segment 5 bases; nucleotides outside the gene matches: 6. This CDR3 region has 14 residues.